This TCR beta chain was found in a study of vaccination effects on CD4 cells after COVID-19. Findings and caveats of the study: Convalescent patients were few in the study, and early post-infection timepoints were absent. After vaccination, at late timepoints, clones induced by infection and by vaccine contracted markedly.

Antigen-specific CD4+ T cells were expanded (with viral peptide pools) by the ViraFEST assay ahead of sequencing. Culture proceeded for nine to ten days, and CD4+ T cells were then isolated. Among the vaccine recipients, none had a prior SARS-CoV-2 infection, and nucleocapsid antibodies were negative. Every well got around 2 million PBMC, which were grown with around 10 IU/ml IL-2 and 9 to 10 ug/ml peptides. Half of the medium was exchanged for IL-2 medium on both days 3 and 7. Clones were sequenced by immunoSEQ multiplex PCR, and TCRdb holds only the in-frame ones, with some missing. The data contain roughly 30,000 clones, around three quarters of them seen just once; the ten biggest clones take up around 27%. The sample holds a few counts of this clone. Its antigen is still unknown. The TCR was taken from a human donor who received a COVID-19 vaccine. Sample: CD4+ T cells from PBMCs cultured with HCoV-OC43 spike peptides, taken before COVID-19 vaccination. The sample's subset: HCoV-OC43 spike overlapping peptide pool stimulation.

The CDR3 nucleotides are TGTGCTAGTGGTTTGGTGGACGAGCAGTACTTC. As protein: CASGLVDEQYF. The chain uses TRBV12-5 and TRBJ2-7; D uncertain. V dropped 0 bases and J dropped 5 bases, with 2 bases sitting between them. The germline V gene encodes CDR1 LGHNT and CDR2 FRNRAP. The CDR3 covers 11 residues.